The rows below give T cell receptor beta chains drawn from one sample of a study of siplizumab effects on memory and regulatory T cells. Clones were read by immunoSEQ multiplex PCR, and TCRdb kept only the in-frame ones, dropping some. The profile shows more than 85,000 clones, 80% to 95% of them singletons. The source material was CD4+ T cells sorted from blood. Every receptor here comes from a human donor in good health. The CDR3 runs from the conserved cysteine through the conserved F or W. Each record gives: J gene, D gene, V gene, clone size, CDR3 length, CDR3 DNA, CDR3 protein. D genes are given only for firm matches. Size is stated for part of the rows, as once, few or many counts, or as a class when the clone is expanded.

J: TRBJ2-1; D: TRBD2; V: TRBV27; size: NA; length: 15; DNA: TGTGCCAGCAGTACCCCCCGGGACTACTATAATGAGCAGTTCTTC; CDR3: CASSTPRDYYNEQFF
J: TRBJ1-2; D: NA; V: TRBV5-4; size: NA; length: 14; DNA: TGTGCCAGCAGCTTAGTTTCGGAAAACTATGGCTACACCTTC; CDR3: CASSLVSENYGYTF
J: TRBJ2-7; D: NA; V: TRBV5-6; size: NA; length: 16; DNA: TGTGCCAGCAGCTCCACACCTACGACTAGTTCCCTCGAGCAGTACTTC; CDR3: CASSSTPTTSSLEQYF
J: TRBJ2-5; D: NA; V: TRBV11-2; size: NA; length: 14; DNA: TGTGCCAGCAGCTTCGCGGGGGCGCGGGAGACCCAGTACTTC; CDR3: CASSFAGARETQYF
J: TRBJ2-2; D: TRBD1; V: TRBV29-1; size: NA; length: 17; DNA: TGCAGCGCTATAGAGGACAGGGGTTTACTTAACACCGGGGAGCTGTTTTTT; CDR3: CSAIEDRGLLNTGELFF
J: TRBJ2-5; D: TRBD1; V: TRBV25-1; size: once; length: 15; DNA: TGTGCCAGCAGTGCCTCGGACAGGGGGTGGGAGACCCAGTACTTC; CDR3: CASSASDRGWETQYF
J: TRBJ2-7; D: NA; V: TRBV14; size: NA; length: 14; DNA: TGTGCCAGCAGCCAAAGGACAGTCTCCTACGAGCAGTACTTC; CDR3: CASSQRTVSYEQYF
J: TRBJ2-1; D: NA; V: TRBV30; size: NA; length: 14; DNA: TGTGCCTGGAGACAGACAGGAGTTTACAATGAGCAGTTCTTC; CDR3: CAWRQTGVYNEQFF
J: TRBJ1-4; D: NA; V: TRBV28; size: NA; length: 15; DNA: TGTGCCAGCAGTTCACCGGGACATCTAGGGGAAAAACTGTTTTTT; CDR3: CASSSPGHLGEKLFF
J: TRBJ2-7; D: NA; V: TRBV27; size: NA; length: 15; DNA: TGTGCCAGCAGTTCACCGGGACTCCTCTCCTACGAGCAGTACTTC; CDR3: CASSSPGLLSYEQYF
J: TRBJ2-4; D: NA; V: TRBV5-1; size: NA; length: 14; DNA: TGCGCCAGCAGCTTACCAGGGTCTGAAAACATTCAGTACTTC; CDR3: CASSLPGSENIQYF
J: TRBJ1-4; D: NA; V: TRBV15; size: NA; length: 16; DNA: TGTGCCACCAGCAGAGGGTTGCTAGCAACTAATGAAAAACTGTTTTTT; CDR3: CATSRGLLATNEKLFF
J: TRBJ2-5; D: TRBD2; V: TRBV9; size: NA; length: 17; DNA: TGTGCCAGCAGCGTTTTTAATCGGGGGGAGAAAGGAGAGACCCAGTACTTC; CDR3: CASSVFNRGEKGETQYF
J: TRBJ2-2; D: NA; V: TRBV11-2; size: NA; length: 13; DNA: TGTGCCAGCAGCTTACATACTACCGGGGAGCTGTTTTTT; CDR3: CASSLHTTGELFF
J: TRBJ2-7; D: TRBD2; V: TRBV30; size: NA; length: 15; DNA: TGTGCCTGGAGTGTACTAGCGGGAGGGGAAAAGAAGCAGTACTTC; CDR3: CAWSVLAGGEKKQYF
J: TRBJ2-7; D: NA; V: TRBV4-1; size: NA; length: 9; DNA: TGCGCCAGTACACACGAGCAGTACTTC; CDR3: CASTHEQYF
J: TRBJ2-7; D: NA; V: TRBV28; size: NA; length: 13; DNA: TGTGCCAGCATCTCGGGGGTTCCCTACGAGCAGTACTTC; CDR3: CASISGVPYEQYF
J: TRBJ2-1; D: NA; V: TRBV5-6; size: NA; length: 18; DNA: TGTGCCAGCAGCTTTTACGGGGTCGGGGTTGGGGCATACAATGAGCAGTTCTTC; CDR3: CASSFYGVGVGAYNEQFF
J: TRBJ2-7; D: NA; V: TRBV29-1; size: NA; length: 14; DNA: TGCAGCGTAGCTGGGACGCCTGGAAAATACGAGCAGTACTTC; CDR3: CSVAGTPGKYEQYF
J: TRBJ2-7; D: TRBD2; V: TRBV7-8; size: NA; length: 16; DNA: TGTGCCAGCAGCCCCCACAGACTAGCGGGAGGCTACGAGCAGTACTTC; CDR3: CASSPHRLAGGYEQYF
J: TRBJ2-2; D: NA; V: TRBV19; size: NA; length: 12; DNA: TGTGCCAGTAAAGGGGTCGCCGGGGAGCTGTTTTTT; CDR3: CASKGVAGELFF
J: TRBJ2-1; D: NA; V: TRBV9; size: NA; length: 17; DNA: TGTGCCAGCAGCGTAGGATCTGGGGGTCGACTGCCCAATGAGCAGTTCTTC; CDR3: CASSVGSGGRLPNEQFF
J: TRBJ2-7; D: TRBD1; V: TRBV6-1; size: NA; length: 15; DNA: TGTGCCAGCATCCGGACAGGGGGTTCGTTCGACGAGCAGTACTTC; CDR3: CASIRTGGSFDEQYF
J: TRBJ2-7; D: NA; V: TRBV5-6; size: many; length: 13; DNA: TGTGCCAGCAGCTTGTCGGGCGGGTACGAGCAGTACTTC; CDR3: CASSLSGGYEQYF
J: TRBJ1-5; D: TRBD1; V: TRBV27; size: NA; length: 14; DNA: TGTGCCAGCAGTCCCAACAGGGGAGAAAGGCCCCAGCATTTT; CDR3: CASSPNRGERPQHF
J: TRBJ2-1; D: TRBD2; V: TRBV27; size: NA; length: 15; DNA: TGTGCCAGCAGTCCAATGGGACTAGCGTACAATGAGCAGTTCTTC; CDR3: CASSPMGLAYNEQFF
J: TRBJ2-3; D: NA; V: TRBV6-6; size: NA; length: 14; DNA: TGTGCCGGGCGAGGAGGACCTGCAGAAGATACGCAGTATTTT; CDR3: CAGRGGPAEDTQYF
J: TRBJ1-1; D: NA; V: TRBV4-1; size: NA; length: 13; DNA: TGCGCCAGCAGCCCAATGCGGACAGAAGGGGCTTTCTTT; CDR3: CASSPMRTEGAFF
J: TRBJ2-1; D: NA; V: TRBV9; size: NA; length: 15; DNA: TGTGCCAGCAGCGCCCGATTTAGCTCCTACAATGAGCAGTTCTTC; CDR3: CASSARFSSYNEQFF
J: TRBJ1-2; D: NA; V: TRBV28; size: few; length: 16; DNA: TGTGCCAGCGCGCCTACGACGGGGAGGTCAAACTATGGCTACACCTTC; CDR3: CASAPTTGRSNYGYTF
J: TRBJ2-5; D: NA; V: TRBV5-1; size: NA; length: 12; DNA: TGCGCCAGCAGCTTAAGGGCTGAGACCCAGTACTTC; CDR3: CASSLRAETQYF
J: TRBJ2-1; D: TRBD1; V: TRBV25-1; size: NA; length: 16; DNA: TGTGCCAGCAGTGAAAGTTTGGGACAGGGGAACAATGAGCAGTTCTTC; CDR3: CASSESLGQGNNEQFF
J: TRBJ1-1; D: NA; V: TRBV7-2; size: once; length: 14; DNA: TGTGCCAGCAGACCCTCTAAGGGGAACACTGAAGCTTTCTTT; CDR3: CASRPSKGNTEAFF
J: TRBJ2-3; D: NA; V: TRBV10-1; size: NA; length: 15; DNA: TGCGCCAGCAGCGCCGCTGGGGGGGGACAAGATACGCAGTATTTT; CDR3: CASSAAGGGQDTQYF
J: TRBJ1-5; D: NA; V: TRBV7-9; size: NA; length: 13; DNA: TGTGCCAGCAGCCCGACAGGCGTCGGCCCCCAGCATTTT; CDR3: CASSPTGVGPQHF
J: TRBJ2-3; D: NA; V: TRBV7-9; size: NA; length: 17; DNA: TGTGCCAGCAGCTTTGGGCGGAAACCTGCTAGCACAGATACGCAGTATTTT; CDR3: CASSFGRKPASTDTQYF
J: TRBJ2-7; D: TRBD1; V: TRBV15; size: NA; length: 16; DNA: TGTGCCACCAGCAGAGTGCGGACAGGGGGCAGCTACGAGCAGTACTTC; CDR3: CATSRVRTGGSYEQYF
J: TRBJ2-6; D: TRBD1; V: TRBV9; size: NA; length: 17; DNA: TGTGCCAGCAGCGGCAGGGGGTTCTCTTCTGGGGCCAACGTCCTGACTTTC; CDR3: CASSGRGFSSGANVLTF
J: TRBJ2-5; D: TRBD2; V: TRBV11-2; size: few; length: 14; DNA: TGTGCCAGCAGCCGGAAGGCGAGGGAGGGCCGAACGTACTTC; CDR3: CASSRKAREGRTYF
J: TRBJ2-5; D: TRBD2; V: TRBV2; size: once; length: 17; DNA: TGTGCCAGCATCTTCGGGGGGACTAGCGGGAGCCGAGAGACCCAGTACTTC; CDR3: CASIFGGTSGSRETQYF
J: TRBJ1-1; D: NA; V: TRBV10-3; size: NA; length: 13; DNA: TGTGCCATCAAGGCGCAGAGGGTAACTGAAGCTTTCTTT; CDR3: CAIKAQRVTEAFF
J: TRBJ2-5; D: NA; V: TRBV2; size: NA; length: 14; DNA: TGTGCCAGCAGGCACAGGGTGAGTCAAGAGACCCAGTACTTC; CDR3: CASRHRVSQETQYF
J: TRBJ2-7; D: TRBD2; V: TRBV29-1; size: NA; length: 13; DNA: TGCAGCGTTGGGACTAGCGGCCCCTACGAGCAGTACTTC; CDR3: CSVGTSGPYEQYF
J: TRBJ2-3; D: NA; V: TRBV7-2; size: NA; length: 14; DNA: TGTGCCAGCAGCCCGCGGAGGGTCGGAGATACGCAGTATTTT; CDR3: CASSPRRVGDTQYF
J: TRBJ1-1; D: NA; V: TRBV9; size: NA; length: 15; DNA: TGTGCCAGCAGCGAGAGGGACTTCCGGGGCGGGGGAGCTTTCTTT; CDR3: CASSERDFRGGGAFF
J: TRBJ2-1; D: NA; V: TRBV7-3; size: NA; length: 14; DNA: TGTGCCAGCAGCCACGAGGGTGGCTACAATGAGCAGTTCTTC; CDR3: CASSHEGGYNEQFF
J: TRBJ2-7; D: TRBD1; V: TRBV6-6; size: NA; length: 14; DNA: TGTGCCAGCAGTATCCGGGGACAGACCTACGAGCAGTACTTC; CDR3: CASSIRGQTYEQYF
J: TRBJ2-5; D: NA; V: TRBV28; size: NA; length: 13; DNA: TGTGCCAGCCAAGACTCTAACCAAGAGACCCAGTACTTC; CDR3: CASQDSNQETQYF
J: TRBJ1-1; D: NA; V: TRBV28; size: once; length: 12; DNA: TGTGCCAGCAGTGTAAGGAACACTGAAGCTTTCTTT; CDR3: CASSVRNTEAFF
J: TRBJ1-5; D: NA; V: TRBV4-1; size: few; length: 13; DNA: TGCGCCAGCAGCCAAGATGTCAATCAGCCCCAGCATTTT; CDR3: CASSQDVNQPQHF
J: TRBJ2-1; D: NA; V: TRBV5-1; size: NA; length: 16; DNA: TGCGCCAGCAGCCCCAGACTAGACCGGTTTCCTAATGAGCAGTTCTTC; CDR3: CASSPRLDRFPNEQFF
J: TRBJ1-1; D: NA; V: TRBV7-6; size: few; length: 14; DNA: TGTGCCAGCAGCTTACTTGGGGTAACGGCTGAAGCTTTCTTT; CDR3: CASSLLGVTAEAFF
J: TRBJ2-7; D: NA; V: TRBV5-4; size: NA; length: 14; DNA: TGTGCCAGCAGCCTGCCGGGACCGTCTTACGAGCAGTACTTC; CDR3: CASSLPGPSYEQYF
J: TRBJ1-1; D: NA; V: TRBV18; size: NA; length: 15; DNA: TGTGCCAGCTCACCACCCAAGACCAGGAACACTGAAGCTTTCTTT; CDR3: CASSPPKTRNTEAFF
J: TRBJ2-1; D: TRBD2; V: TRBV28; size: NA; length: 16; DNA: TGTGCCAGCATACCAAGAACCTGGGGACTAAAGAATGAGCAGTTCTTC; CDR3: CASIPRTWGLKNEQFF